The T cell receptor beta chain under discussion was sequenced for a study of beta chain features in type 1 diabetes. Isolated RNA was reverse transcribed in full, so expressed TCRB transcripts were sequenced. The method was immunoSEQ multiplex PCR; TCRdb's version includes in-frame clones alone and lacks a portion of them. The data show hundreds of thousands of clones, about 12% seen once. Germline CDR1 reads SGHDT; CDR2 reads YYEEEE. V was pared by 1 base and J by 4 bases, with 17 bases between. The CDR3 extends over 16 amino acids. This clone was picked up a small number of times. Sample: naive CD4+ T cells from blood. The receptor comes from a man aged 18 to 29 in good health. The rearrangement links TRBV5-6 to TRBJ1-2; D unresolved. In nucleotides, the CDR3 is TGTGCCAGCAGCTTGCGCGGCTCCGGAGTGACCTATGGCTACACCTTC. The encoded protein is CASSLRGSGVTYGYTF.